What follows are 30 T cell receptor beta chains derived from one specimen sequenced in a study of siplizumab effects on memory and regulatory T cells. Data came from immunoSEQ multiplex PCR; TCRdb stores just in-frame clones and leaves some out. This table has about 91,000 clones, 93% appearing once. The sample taken for sequencing was CD8+ T cells sorted from blood. The origin of the receptors is a human donor in good health.

The rearrangement links TRBV30 to TRBJ1-1, with D uncertain. The CDR3 has 15 amino acids. CDR1 GTSNPN and CDR2 SVGIG come from the germline V gene (reference sequence). In DNA form, the CDR3 reads TGTGCTCTACATCTGGATAGGAGAATGAACACTGAAGCTTTCTTT. Encoded protein: CALHLDRRMNTEAFF.

This clone has just one count. The gene calls are TRBV7-6 and TRBJ2-1, with TRBD1 identical over 7 bases. The CDR3 is 14 amino acids. V dropped 5 bases and J dropped 4; count of bases not matched to a gene: 5. Germline V CDR1 and CDR2: SGHVS, FNYEAQ. In DNA, the CDR3 is TGTGCCAGCAGCCAAACGACAGGGTACAATGAGCAGTTCTTC. This translates into CASSQTTGYNEQFF.

This clone was picked up one time. This chain connects TRBV9 to TRBJ2-3; 9 nucleotides match TRBD2. Germline loops: CDR1 SGDLS, CDR2 YYNGEE. V was clipped by 3 bases and J by 4 bases; unmatched bases: 9. The CDR3 consists of 16 residues. The CDR3 sequence: CASSGISGSVPDTQYF. The DNA for the CDR3 is TGTGCCAGCAGCGGAATTAGCGGGAGTGTTCCAGATACGCAGTATTTT.

This clone was found once. This chain links TRBV27 with TRBJ2-1, with a tentative D call TRBD2 (5 bases). Germline lookup yields CDR1 MNHEY and CDR2 SMNVEV (reference sequence). The CDR3 has 15 residues. V was cut by 7 bases and J by 0 bases, with 13 bases left in between. CDR3 residues: CASKTGSASYNEQFF. CDR3 DNA: TGTGCCAGCAAAACGGGGAGCGCCTCCTACAATGAGCAGTTCTTC.

This rearrangement joins TRBV27 to TRBJ1-2, with 7 bases fitting TRBD1. The CDR3 runs 14 residues. Trimming removed 6 bases from V and 8 bases from J; junction bases left unmatched: 12. Germline loops: CDR1 MNHEY, CDR2 SMNVEV (reference sequence). CDR3 DNA sequence: TGTGCCAGCAGGACAGGGTACGAGTTGGGAGGCTACACCTTC. Translated, it gives CASRTGYELGGYTF.

V and J are TRBV9 and TRBJ2-2; the D is unclear. The CDR3 extends over 18 amino acids. V lost 4 bases, J lost 4 bases, and 23 bases lay in between. The germline gives CDR1 SGDLS, CDR2 YYNGEE. In DNA form, the CDR3 reads TGTGCCAGCAGCTCCCCCTCGGCGGTTGATAAGAGCACCGGGGAGCTGTTTTTT. Amino acids: CASSSPSAVDKSTGELFF. The whole variable domain, filled in from reference TRBV9 and TRBJ2-2, reads DSGVTQTPKHLITATGQRVTLRCSPRSGDLSVYWYQQSLDQGLQFLIQYYNGEERAKGNILERFSAQQFPDLHSELNLSSLELGDSALYFCASSSPSAVDKSTGELFFGEGSRLTVL.

This chain connects TRBV27 to TRBJ1-1; 9 bases line up with TRBD1. Germline values: CDR1 MNHEY, CDR2 SMNVEV (reference sequence). Trimming at V came to 6 bases and at J to 11 bases, leaving 10 bases not matched to a gene. The CDR3 consists of 13 residues. CDR3 bases: TGTGCCAGCAGCCCCCGTGGGACAGGGAGGGCTTTCTTT. Its translation: CASSPRGTGRAFF.

The rearrangement links TRBV4-3 to TRBJ2-7; no clear D. V was shortened by 0 bases and J by 2 bases, with 8 bases between the two germline ends. This CDR3 contains 14 residues. Germline V CDR1 and CDR2: LGHNA, YSLEER. CDR3 residues: CASSQDLGTYEQYF. CDR3 bases: TGCGCCAGCAGCCAAGATCTCGGTACCTACGAGCAGTACTTC.

This clone occurred a few times. V is TRBV19 and J is TRBJ1-1; no firm D call. The CDR3 is 11 amino acids. Trimming removed 5 bases at V and 5 bases at J, with 6 bases between. Looked up from germline, CDR1 is LNHDA and CDR2 is SQIVND (reference sequence). CDR3 protein: CASSDRTEAFF. The CDR3, as DNA: TGTGCCAGTAGTGACCGGACTGAAGCTTTCTTT.

This chain links TRBV6-5 with TRBJ2-7; D might be TRBD1 (6 bases). Trimming took off 6 bases at V and 0 bases at J, with 9 bases between the two ends. The CDR3 has 13 residues. The germline gives CDR1 MNHEY, CDR2 SVGAGI. The CDR3 coding sequence is TGTGCCAGCAGCTCAGGGGCCTCCTACGAGCAGTACTTC. This translates into CASSSGASYEQYF.

The rearrangement uses TRBV30 and TRBJ2-3; 8 bases are shared with TRBD1. The CDR3 loop spans 16 amino acids. Trimming took 0 bases from V and 0 from J; bases not matched to a gene: 5. The germline V gene encodes CDR1 GTSNPN and CDR2 SVGIG (reference sequence). This chain's CDR3 is CAWSVGTGTSTDTQYF. The CDR3 DNA sequence: TGTGCCTGGAGTGTAGGGACAGGAACTAGCACAGATACGCAGTATTTT. The whole variable domain, remainder taken from reference TRBV30 and TRBJ2-3, is SQTIHQWPATLVQPVGSPLSLECTVEGTSNPNLYWYRQAAGRGLQLLFYSVGIGQISSEVPQNLSASRPQDRQFILSSKKLLLSDSGFYLCAWSVGTGTSTDTQYFGPGTRLTVL.

A single count supports this clone. V gene TRBV19 combines with J gene TRBJ1-1; unclear D gene. This CDR3 comprises 10 residues. Germline assignment: CDR1 LNHDA and CDR2 SQIVND (reference sequence). V was shortened by 5 bases and J by 8 bases, with 6 bases between the two germline ends. CDR3 DNA sequence: TGTGCCAGTAGTGGACGGGAAGCTTTCTTT. Its protein is CASSGREAFF. The full variable domain, completed using reference TRBV19 and TRBJ1-1, is DGGITQSPKYLFRKEGQNVTLSCEQNLNHDAMYWYRQDPGQGLRLIYYSQIVNDFQKGDIAEGYSVSREKKESFPLTVTSAQKNPTAFYLCASSGREAFFGQGTRLTVV.

This clone was counted a single time. Other DNA variants within this sample encode the same CDR3. The J gene is TRBJ2-7, the V gene TRBV2; the D gene could be TRBD1 or TRBD2 (5 bases each). The CDR3 is 13 amino acids. With 8 bases removed from V and 1 base from J, the gap between germline ends came to 12 bases. Per germline, CDR1 SNHLY and CDR2 FYNNEI. The CDR3 DNA sequence: TGTGCCAGCTACTCCGGGGCTTCCTACGAGCAGTACTTC. Its translation: CASYSGASYEQYF.

V is TRBV13 and J is TRBJ1-1, with TRBD1 as a possible D gene (6 bases). The CDR3 contains 15 residues. CDR1 is PRHDT and CDR2 is FYEKMQ in the germline V gene (reference sequence). The germline V and J ends were trimmed by 5 bases and 4 bases, with 17 bases remaining between them. The chain's CDR3 is CASSLDSLGGTEAFF. Written as DNA, the CDR3 is TGTGCCAGCAGCCTGGACAGCCTTGGAGGCACTGAAGCTTTCTTT. The full variable domain, with the rest looked up from reference TRBV13 and TRBJ1-1, is AAGVIQSPRHLIKEKRETATLKCYPIPRHDTVYWYQQGPGQDPQFLISFYEKMQSDKGSIPDRFSAQQFSDYHSELNMSSLELGDSALYFCASSLDSLGGTEAFFGQGTRLTVV.

The V and J genes are TRBV4-1 and TRBJ2-2; TRBD2 agrees at 11 bases. The V gene end was trimmed by 4 bases and the J gene end by 6 bases; junction bases not matched to a gene: 4. In germline, CDR1 is MGHRA, CDR2 YSYEKL. The CDR3 sequence is 15 residues long. The DNA for the CDR3 is TGCGCCAGCAGCCGGACTAGCGGGTCCCCCGGGGAGCTGTTTTTT. It specifies CASSRTSGSPGELFF.

This clone showed up just once. This chain links TRBV5-6 with TRBJ2-7; the D is unclear. The ends were cut back, 4 bases at V and 0 bases at J, with 5 bases in the middle. Looked up from germline, CDR1 is SGHDT and CDR2 is YYEEEE. The CDR3 runs to 12 residues. The CDR3: CASSLYSYEQYF. The CDR3, as DNA: TGTGCCAGCAGCCTTTACTCCTACGAGCAGTACTTC.

V gene TRBV27 combines with J gene TRBJ2-2; D may be TRBD1 (5 bases). The CDR3 runs to 15 residues. Looked up from germline, CDR1 is MNHEY and CDR2 is SMNVEV (reference sequence). V lost 1 base and J 5 bases, leaving 11 bases between the germline ends. CDR3 in amino acids: CASSLLGASTGELFF. Here the CDR3 DNA reads TGTGCCAGCAGTTTATTAGGGGCGAGTACCGGGGAGCTGTTTTTT.

The CDR3 protein is CASGLTGSQETQYF. The CDR3 DNA is TGTGCTAGTGGTTTGACAGGGAGTCAAGAGACCCAGTACTTC. This chain joins TRBV12-5 and TRBJ2-5; D perhaps matches TRBD1 (6 bases). The V end was cut by 2 bases, the J end by 2 bases, with 9 bases between. CDR1 and CDR2 from the germline V gene are LGHNT and FRNRAP. The CDR3 covers 14 residues.

This rearrangement joins TRBV19 to TRBJ2-1, with no clear D. This CDR3 has 13 residues. Germline V gene lookup returns CDR1 LNHDA and CDR2 SQIVND (reference sequence). Trimming removed 5 bases at V and 3 bases at J, with 8 bases between. The chain's CDR3 is CASSPPNYNEQFF. In DNA, the CDR3 is TGTGCCAGTAGTCCCCCGAACTACAATGAGCAGTTCTTC.

The genes are TRBV7-6 and TRBJ2-1, with D tentatively TRBD1 or TRBD2 (6 bases each). CDR1 is SGHVS and CDR2 is FNYEAQ in the germline V gene. V was trimmed by 5 bases and J by 5 bases, leaving 19 bases between them. The CDR3 totals 16 residues. This CDR3 is CASSIRIEGGDNEQFF. In DNA form, the CDR3 reads TGTGCCAGCAGCATCCGGATTGAGGGGGGAGACAATGAGCAGTTCTTC.

The rearrangement links TRBV5-4 to TRBJ1-1; no reliable D call. V lost 4 bases and J lost 0, with 16 bases in between. Germline V gene sequence: CDR1 SGHNT, CDR2 YYREEE (reference sequence). This CDR3 has 16 amino acids. This CDR3 reads CASSPEGTRMNTEAFF. In DNA, the CDR3 is TGTGCCAGCAGCCCAGAGGGTACCAGGATGAACACTGAAGCTTTCTTT.

The chain links TRBV5-4 to TRBJ1-3, with 10 positions matching TRBD1. This CDR3 comprises 14 residues. J lost 7 bases, V lost 0 bases, and 1 base had no gene match. Germline V gene lookup returns CDR1 SGHNT and CDR2 YYREEE (reference sequence). CDR3 residues: CASSLGQGANTIYF. In DNA, the CDR3 is TGTGCCAGCAGCTTGGGACAGGGGGCTAACACCATATATTTT.

This chain links TRBV9 with TRBJ1-1, with a weak D call TRBD1 (5 bases). The germline gives CDR1 SGDLS, CDR2 YYNGEE. CDR3 size: 13 residues. V was clipped by 4 bases and J by 4 bases, with 11 bases between them. CDR3 DNA sequence: TGTGCCAGCAGCCCGGACATGACCACTGAAGCTTTCTTT. Its protein product is CASSPDMTTEAFF.

This clone appeared once. V and J are TRBV27 and TRBJ2-1, with unresolved D. This CDR3 is 15 amino acids long. The V end lost 0 bases, the J end lost 0 bases, and 6 bases lay between the germline ends. CDR1 MNHEY and CDR2 SMNVEV come from the germline V gene (reference sequence). CDR3 loop: CASSLSSSSYNEQFF. CDR3 DNA sequence: TGTGCCAGCAGTTTATCATCCAGCTCCTACAATGAGCAGTTCTTC.

The chain uses TRBV27 and TRBJ1-4; D not resolved. Germline-derived CDR1 and CDR2 are MNHEY and SMNVEV (reference sequence). The length of the CDR3 is 14 residues. The V gene lost 4 bases and the J gene lost 8 bases, with 14 bases spanning the gap. For the CDR3, the DNA is TGTGCCAGCAGTTCCGATGGGGAAGGGGAAAAACTGTTTTTT. Its translation is CASSSDGEGEKLFF.

V usage is TRBV2 and J usage is TRBJ1-5; the D is unclear. CDR1 and CDR2 from the germline V gene are SNHLY and FYNNEI. This CDR3 has 14 residues. Trimming left V 6 bases short and J 0 bases short, with 9 bases between. CDR3 in DNA: TGTGCCAGCAGGGTTGTTGATAGCAATCAGCCCCAGCATTTT. As protein: CASRVVDSNQPQHF.

This chain links TRBV19 with TRBJ1-2; 8 nucleotides line up with TRBD1. The trim removed 5 bases at V and 2 bases at J, leaving 7 bases unmatched. This CDR3 is 15 amino acids long. Germline values: CDR1 LNHDA, CDR2 SQIVND (reference sequence). CDR3 loop: CASSPGTGPNYGYTF. As DNA, the CDR3 is TGTGCCAGTAGTCCCGGGACAGGACCCAACTATGGCTACACCTTC.

The V call is TRBV27, the J call TRBJ2-7; 14 bases are a match to TRBD2. The germline gives CDR1 MNHEY, CDR2 SMNVEV (reference sequence). CDR3 length equals 17 residues. V lost 5 bases and J lost 4; bases outside the gene matches: 10. The CDR3 protein is CASSPLGTSGSSYEQYF. CDR3 nucleotides: TGTGCCAGCAGTCCCCTTGGGACTAGCGGGAGTTCGTACGAGCAGTACTTC.

This chain connects TRBV2 to TRBJ2-5, with 10 bases fitting TRBD1. The J call may not be correct, given that the DNA end is closer to TRBJ2-7. Germline V gene data show CDR1 as SNHLY and CDR2 as FYNNEI. This CDR3 contains 14 residues. CDR3 sequence reads: CASRPGQGTHEQYF. The CDR3 nucleotides are TGTGCCAGCAGGCCGGGACAGGGGACCCACGAGCAGTACTTC.

The genes are TRBV4-1 and TRBJ1-2, with D perhaps matching TRBD1 (5 bases). The CDR3 length is 14 residues. Trimming pared 4 bases from V and 6 bases from J, leaving 15 bases between. The germline CDR1 and CDR2 sequences are MGHRA and YSYEKL. DNA for the CDR3: TGCGCCAGCAGCCCTCCGGCCAGGGCCCATGGCTACACCTTC. It encodes CASSPPARAHGYTF.